The 24 T cell receptor beta chains below all came from one sample that was sequenced in a study of OX40 agonist ivuxolimab in advanced cancers. Only in-frame clones appear in the TCRdb table, and some are missing; sequencing was by immunoSEQ multiplex PCR. The table shows about 62,000 clones, with about 85% occurring only once. Material: CD4+ or CD8+ T cells sorted from blood, obtained in a trial of the OX40 agonist ivuxolimab. These TCRs come from an adult with an advanced solid tumor such as melanoma, head and neck, liver or kidney cancer.

This clone has more than one count but fewer than ten. The rearrangement links TRBV15 to TRBJ2-3, with 8 positions matching TRBD1. Looked up from germline, CDR1 is LNHNV and CDR2 is YYDKDF (reference sequence). The CDR3 has 16 amino acids. The V segment lost 1 base and the J segment 5 bases; nucleotides outside the gene matches: 8. The CDR3 sequence: CATSRVGQGAGDTQYF. The CDR3 coding sequence is TGTGCCACCAGCAGAGTAGGACAGGGTGCGGGAGATACGCAGTATTTT. Filled out from reference TRBV15 and TRBJ2-3, the complete variable domain reads DAMVIQNPRYQVTQFGKPVTLSCSQTLNHNVMYWYQQKSSQAPKLLFHYYDKDFNNEADTPDNFQSRRPNTSFCFLDIRSPGLGDTAMYLCATSRVGQGAGDTQYFGPGTRLTVL.

The chain uses TRBV9 and TRBJ1-1; D is uncertain. V shed 2 bases and J shed 1 base, with 12 bases lying between them. CDR1 SGDLS and CDR2 YYNGEE come from the germline V gene. This CDR3 is 15 amino acids long. CDR3 DNA: TGTGCCAGCAGCGTCGGGCTGAGCAGGAACACTGAAGCTTTCTTT. Its protein is CASSVGLSRNTEAFF.

V gene TRBV15 combines with J gene TRBJ2-3; 9 nucleotides agree with TRBD1. The germline gives CDR1 LNHNV, CDR2 YYDKDF (reference sequence). V lost 5 bases and J lost 4; bases outside the gene matches: 7. The CDR3 contains 15 residues. Here the CDR3 reads CATSYTGGVADTQYF. The CDR3 nucleotides are TGTGCCACCAGCTATACAGGGGGCGTTGCAGATACGCAGTATTTT.

J is TRBJ2-3 and V is TRBV2; TRBD1 matches at 9 bases. V shed 4 bases and J 3 bases; nucleotides not matched to a gene: 8. CDR1 SNHLY and CDR2 FYNNEI come from the germline V gene. The CDR3 has 16 residues. The CDR3 sequence is CASSGTGGTGTDTQYF. In DNA form, the CDR3 reads TGTGCCAGCAGTGGCACCGGGGGGACAGGGACAGATACGCAGTATTTT.

The genes are TRBV28 and TRBJ1-1; possible D gene TRBD1, 6 bases. The germline V gene encodes CDR1 MDHEN and CDR2 SYDVKM. V was pared by 7 bases and J by 4 bases, with 16 bases between. This CDR3 is 14 amino acids long. CDR3: CASNGGARGTEAFF. The CDR3 DNA reads TGTGCCAGCAATGGGGGGGCGCGGGGCACTGAAGCTTTCTTT.

This clone was seen once. This chain links TRBV19 with TRBJ1-5; 10 positions match TRBD1. The CDR3 loop spans 18 amino acids. Germline V gene data show CDR1 as LNHDA and CDR2 as SQIVND (reference sequence). Germline trimming cut 3 bases from V and 0 bases from J; bases unmatched to any gene: 8. CDR3: CASSMTGGAWNSNQPQHF. CDR3 in DNA: TGTGCCAGTAGTATGACAGGGGGCGCGTGGAATAGCAATCAGCCCCAGCATTTT.

This chain joins TRBV18 and TRBJ1-1, with 11 bases matching TRBD1. The V and J ends lost 5 bases and 3 bases, in that order; junction bases with no gene match: 2. CDR1 is KGHSH and CDR2 is LQKENI in the germline V gene. CDR3 length: 14 amino acids. CDR3 sequence (DNA): TGTGCCAGCTCAATGGGACAGGGGGACACTGAAGCTTTCTTT. The encoded protein is CASSMGQGDTEAFF.

The chain is built from TRBV7-2 and TRBJ1-1; the D is unclear. The CDR3 length is 16 residues. Between the trimmed V and J ends, which lost 1 base and 0 bases, there was a span of 12 bases. CDR1 is SGHTA, CDR2 FQGNSA, per germline. In DNA form, the CDR3 reads TGTGCCAGCAGCTTAGTAGGGCGAAACATGAACACTGAAGCTTTCTTT. It yields the protein CASSLVGRNMNTEAFF. Full variable domain (outside the CDR3, taken from reference TRBV7-2 and TRBJ1-1): GAGVSQSPSNKVTEKGKDVELRCDPISGHTALYWYRQSLGQGLEFLIYFQGNSAPDKSGLPSDRFSAERTGGSVSTLTIQRTQQEDSAVYLCASSLVGRNMNTEAFFGQGTRLTVV.

The rearrangement links TRBV5-8 to TRBJ1-5, with 8 positions matching TRBD1. The V gene end was trimmed by 2 bases and the J gene end by 5 bases; junction bases not matched to a gene: 6. This CDR3 spans 15 amino acids. The germline V gene has CDR1 SGHTS and CDR2 YDEGEE. The CDR3 region is CASSFGQGKDQPQHF. CDR3 DNA sequence: TGTGCCAGCAGCTTTGGACAGGGTAAAGATCAGCCCCAGCATTTT.

This chain uses TRBV12-2 with TRBJ2-2; the table gives TRBD1 as D, unverified against the DNA. TRBV12-2 is a pseudogene segment. The CDR3 is 21 residues long. This CDR3 reads CASRLHSQPKQGPRYTGELFF. CDR3 sequence (DNA): TGTGCAAGTCGCCTTCACAGTCAACCCAAACAGGGCCCCCGGTACACCGGGGAGCTGTTTTTT.

The chain joins TRBV7-9 to TRBJ2-2; D ambiguous. The CDR3 spans 15 residues. Germline values: CDR1 SEHNR, CDR2 FQNEAQ (reference sequence). The V end lost 4 bases, the J end lost 6 bases, and 15 bases lay between the germline ends. In DNA form, the CDR3 reads TGTGCCAGCAGCTCCACCAGAGAAAGGGCCGGGGAGCTGTTTTTT. It codes for CASSSTRERAGELFF.

The V call is TRBV9, the J call TRBJ2-3; D not certain. Germline V lookup: CDR1 SGDLS, CDR2 YYNGEE. This CDR3 contains 13 residues. The V end was cut by 4 bases, the J end by 6 bases, with 12 bases between. In nucleotides, the CDR3 is TGTGCCAGCAGCTCCAGGCCGACCGATACGCAGTATTTT. Translation: CASSSRPTDTQYF.

The V call is TRBV6-6, the J call TRBJ2-2; unclear D gene. Between the trimmed V and J ends, which lost 0 bases and 7 bases, there was a span of 9 bases. This CDR3 has 14 residues. Germline assignment: CDR1 MNHNY and CDR2 SVGAGI (reference sequence). The CDR3 region is CASSYSSGGGELFF. CDR3 DNA: TGTGCCAGCAGTTACTCGTCGGGTGGCGGGGAGCTGTTTTTT.

The rearrangement links TRBV6-5 to TRBJ2-7; 9 nucleotides agree with TRBD1. The V and J ends lost 8 bases and 6 bases, in that order; junction bases with no gene match: 14. CDR1 and CDR2 (germline): MNHEY, SVGAGI. The CDR3 runs to 15 residues. The CDR3 DNA is TGTGCCAGCTGGGGTACGAGGACAGGGGCTTCCGAGCAGTACTTC. Protein: CASWGTRTGASEQYF.

Points on this clone: The limits of the CDR3 on the DNA are not certain, so only TCRdb's listed CDR3 is given. The gene calls are TRBV28 and TRBJ2-7; TRBD2 is the table's D call, not checked against the DNA. Germline loops: CDR1 MDHEN, CDR2 SYDVKM. The CDR3 is 16 residues long, counting both termini. CDR3: CASSSSTIAGRYEQYF.

This chain links TRBV29-1 with TRBJ1-6, with D unresolved. Germline loops: CDR1 SQVTM, CDR2 ANQGSEA. The germline V and J ends were trimmed by 3 bases and 6 bases, with 30 bases remaining between them. The length of the CDR3 is 20 residues. This CDR3 is CSVEHRSHCLGLEPNSPLHF. The CDR3 coding sequence is TGCAGCGTTGAGCACCGCTCTCATTGCTTGGGCCTGGAACCTAATTCACCCCTCCACTTT.

The CDR3 loop reads CASSEATYQGAKNIQYF. As DNA, the CDR3 is TGTGCCAGCAGTGAAGCGACATACCAGGGAGCCAAAAACATTCAGTACTTC. The rearrangement joins TRBV6-1 to TRBJ2-4; D might be TRBD1 (5 bases). CDR3 length: 17 residues. Germline assignment: CDR1 MNHNS and CDR2 SASEGT. Between the trimmed V and J ends, which lost 0 bases and 0 bases, there was a span of 12 bases.

The chain couples TRBV29-1 to TRBJ1-1; 9 bases match TRBD1. The CDR3 consists of 15 residues. Looked up from germline, CDR1 is SQVTM and CDR2 is ANQGSEA. The V gene end was trimmed by 0 bases and the J gene end by 7 bases; junction bases not matched to a gene: 9. The CDR3 nucleotides read TGCAGCGTTGAAGAGGGAAGGACAGGGGTTGGTGAAGCTTTCTTT. This sequence encodes CSVEEGRTGVGEAFF.

V usage is TRBV10-3 and J usage is TRBJ2-7, with 11 bases identical to TRBD2. J gave up 2 bases and V 6 bases, and 3 bases lay outside the gene matches. CDR3 length: 14 residues. CDR1 ENHRY and CDR2 SYGVKD come from the germline V gene. The CDR3: CAISRLAGTYEQYF. The CDR3 nucleotides are TGTGCCATCAGCCGACTAGCGGGGACCTACGAGCAGTACTTC.

This clone was seen more than once but under ten times. The J gene is TRBJ2-1, the V gene TRBV28; 7 bases line up with TRBD1. The germline V gene has CDR1 MDHEN and CDR2 SYDVKM. V lost 3 bases, J lost 10 bases, and 12 bases stayed unmatched. The CDR3 sequence is 15 residues long. In DNA, the CDR3 is TGTGCCAGCAGTTTCGGTGGAAGGGGGCAGGGGGAGCAGTTCTTC. This gives the protein CASSFGGRGQGEQFF.

CDR3 in DNA: TGCGCCAGCACTCCCGGAGGGCCGTTGCGGGAGCTGTTTTTT. It yields the protein CASTPGGPLRELFF. This chain uses TRBV5-1 with TRBJ2-2; tentative D call: TRBD2 (6 bases). Germline assignment: CDR1 SGHRS and CDR2 YFSETQ. The length of the CDR3 is 14 residues. V lost 6 bases, J lost 9 bases, and 18 bases lay in between.

This clone has a handful of counts. This chain uses TRBV19 with TRBJ1-1; D ambiguous. The CDR3 sequence is 13 residues long. Germline values: CDR1 LNHDA, CDR2 SQIVND (reference sequence). V was cut by 4 bases and J by 0 bases, with 6 bases left in between. The CDR3 here is CASSTTLNTEAFF. The CDR3 DNA is TGTGCCAGTAGTACTACACTGAACACTGAAGCTTTCTTT.

The chain combines TRBV6-5 with TRBJ1-1; the match to TRBD1 covers 8 bases. The trim removed 6 bases at V and 7 bases at J, leaving 1 base unmatched. This CDR3 has 11 residues. Germline V gene lookup returns CDR1 MNHEY and CDR2 SVGAGI. CDR3 sequence (DNA): TGTGCCAGCAGGGGACAGGATGAAGCTTTCTTT. Translated, it gives CASRGQDEAFF.

The rearrangement links TRBV5-4 to TRBJ1-2; D perhaps matches TRBD1 (6 bases). This CDR3 is 15 amino acids long. Per germline, CDR1 SGHNT and CDR2 YYREEE (reference sequence). V gave up 3 bases and J gave up 8 bases, with 20 bases separating them. Written as DNA, the CDR3 is TGTGCCAGCAGCTCGCGACAGGCTGATCTAGGCGGCTACACCTTC. This sequence encodes CASSSRQADLGGYTF.